Below are 5 T cell receptor beta chains sequenced from a single sample in a study of identical twins. TCRdb re-called the 5' RACE reads through MiXCR, storing one row per CDR3 protein. The sample lists about 260,000 distinct CDR3 sequences, about 7% occurring once. The sample was also reused in another study, on yellow fever vaccine responses in identical twins.

What was sequenced was memory (CD45RO+) T cells sorted from blood. The source is a woman between 18 and 29 years old in good health.

The chain carries TRBV28 and TRBJ2-3, with 14 positions matching TRBD2. The CDR3 spans 16 residues. Unmatched junction bases numbered 7, after V lost 6 bases and J lost 5 bases. Germline values: CDR1 MDHEN, CDR2 SYDVKM. This CDR3 is CASRKPGTSGGDTQYF. The CDR3 bases are TGTGCCAGCAGGAAACCAGGGACTAGCGGGGGAGATACGCAGTATTTT.

This clonotype was counted ten times or more. This chain joins TRBV4-1 and TRBJ1-1; D is uncertain. Germline V gene lookup returns CDR1 MGHRA and CDR2 YSYEKL. Deletions cut 2 bases from V and 5 bases from J, with 12 bases between. The CDR3 runs 14 residues. The CDR3 protein is CASSQPLRSTEAFF. CDR3 bases: TGCGCCAGCAGCCAACCTTTAAGAAGTACTGAAGCTTTCTTT.

The gene calls are TRBV6-1 and TRBJ1-1; TRBD1 might be the D (6 bases). CDR3 size: 15 residues. Trimming removed 7 bases from V and 7 bases from J, with 22 bases in between. CDR1 and CDR2 from the germline V gene are MNHNS and SASEGT. The CDR3 sequence is CASTLEVGAHLEAFF. Written as DNA, the CDR3 is TGTGCCAGCACTCTAGAAGTGGGGGCCCACCTTGAAGCTTTCTTT.

The chain carries TRBV2 and TRBJ1-1; unclear D gene. The CDR3 has 14 residues. Germline loops: CDR1 SNHLY, CDR2 FYNNEI. V was clipped by 5 bases and J by 5 bases, with 15 bases between them. DNA for the CDR3: TGTGCCAGCAGTACGGGAATGACGGGGACTGAAGCTTTCTTT. Translating gives CASSTGMTGTEAFF.

This clonotype showed up just a few times. The chain couples TRBV7-3 to TRBJ2-1, with TRBD2 matching over 9 bases. This CDR3 comprises 16 residues. The germline gives CDR1 SGHTA, CDR2 FQGTGA. V lost 2 bases to trimming and J lost 5 bases; unmatched junction nucleotides: 7. The CDR3 reads CASSLGGRAPDNEQFF. In DNA, the CDR3 is TGTGCCAGCAGCTTAGGCGGGAGGGCCCCCGACAATGAGCAGTTCTTC.